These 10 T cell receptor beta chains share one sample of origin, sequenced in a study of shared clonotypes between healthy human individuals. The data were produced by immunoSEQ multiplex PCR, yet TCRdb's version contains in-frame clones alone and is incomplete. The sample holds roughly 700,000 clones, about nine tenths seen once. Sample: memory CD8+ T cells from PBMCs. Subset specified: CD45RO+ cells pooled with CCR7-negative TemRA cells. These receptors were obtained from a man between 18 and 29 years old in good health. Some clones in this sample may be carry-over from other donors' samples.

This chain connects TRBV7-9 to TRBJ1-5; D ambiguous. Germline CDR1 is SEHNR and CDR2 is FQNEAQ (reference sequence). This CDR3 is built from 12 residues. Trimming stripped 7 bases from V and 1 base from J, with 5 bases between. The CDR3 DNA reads TGTGCCAGCACCTTCAGCAATCAGCCCCAGCATTTT. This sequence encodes CASTFSNQPQHF.

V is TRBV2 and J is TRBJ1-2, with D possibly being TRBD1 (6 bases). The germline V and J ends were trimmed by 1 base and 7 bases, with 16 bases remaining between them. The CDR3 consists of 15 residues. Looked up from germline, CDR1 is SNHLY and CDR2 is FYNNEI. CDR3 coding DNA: TGTGCCAGCAGTGAAGGGCTAGGACAGCTACCTGGCTACACCTTC. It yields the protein CASSEGLGQLPGYTF. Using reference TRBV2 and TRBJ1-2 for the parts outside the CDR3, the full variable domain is EPEVTQTPSHQVTQMGQEVILRCVPISNHLYFYWYRQILGQKVEFLVSFYNNEISEKSEIFDDQFSVERPDGSNFTLKIRSTKLEDSAMYFCASSEGLGQLPGYTFGSGTRLTVV.

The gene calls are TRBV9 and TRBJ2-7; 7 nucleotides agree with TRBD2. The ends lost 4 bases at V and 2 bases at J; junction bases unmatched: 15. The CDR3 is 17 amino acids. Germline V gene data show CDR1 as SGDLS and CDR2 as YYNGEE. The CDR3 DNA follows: TGTGCCAGCAGCCCCTTCGATAGGGTTGGGAGGGCCTACGAGCAGTACTTC. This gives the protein CASSPFDRVGRAYEQYF.

The CDR3 protein is CASSSSQGYNEQFF. Here the CDR3 DNA reads TGTGCCAGCAGCTCCAGCCAGGGATACAATGAGCAGTTCTTC. The V call is TRBV9, the J call TRBJ2-1, with D perhaps TRBD1 (5 bases). Trimming removed 4 bases from V and 4 bases from J, with 12 bases in between. In germline, CDR1 is SGDLS, CDR2 YYNGEE. This CDR3 contains 14 residues.

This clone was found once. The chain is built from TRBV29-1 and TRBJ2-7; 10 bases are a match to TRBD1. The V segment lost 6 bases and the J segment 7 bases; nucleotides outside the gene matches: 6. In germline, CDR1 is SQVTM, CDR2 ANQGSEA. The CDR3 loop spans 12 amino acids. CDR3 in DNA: TGCAGCGTAGAGACAGGGGGCTCTGAGCAGTACTTC. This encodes CSVETGGSEQYF.

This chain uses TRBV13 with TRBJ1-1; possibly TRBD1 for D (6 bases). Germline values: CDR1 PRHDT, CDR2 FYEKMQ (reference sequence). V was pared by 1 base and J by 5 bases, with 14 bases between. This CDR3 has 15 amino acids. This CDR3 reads CASSLVGQGWTEAFF. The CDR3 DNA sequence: TGTGCCAGCAGCTTAGTCGGCCAGGGGTGGACTGAAGCTTTCTTT. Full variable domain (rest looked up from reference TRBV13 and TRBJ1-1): AAGVIQSPRHLIKEKRETATLKCYPIPRHDTVYWYQQGPGQDPQFLISFYEKMQSDKGSIPDRFSAQQFSDYHSELNMSSLELGDSALYFCASSLVGQGWTEAFFGQGTRLTVV.

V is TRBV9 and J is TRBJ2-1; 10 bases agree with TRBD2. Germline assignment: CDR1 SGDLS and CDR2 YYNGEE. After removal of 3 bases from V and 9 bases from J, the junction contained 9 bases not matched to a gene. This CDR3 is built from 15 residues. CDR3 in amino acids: CASSASGGVSPEQFF. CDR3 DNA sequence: TGTGCCAGCAGCGCTAGCGGGGGAGTGTCGCCTGAGCAGTTCTTC.

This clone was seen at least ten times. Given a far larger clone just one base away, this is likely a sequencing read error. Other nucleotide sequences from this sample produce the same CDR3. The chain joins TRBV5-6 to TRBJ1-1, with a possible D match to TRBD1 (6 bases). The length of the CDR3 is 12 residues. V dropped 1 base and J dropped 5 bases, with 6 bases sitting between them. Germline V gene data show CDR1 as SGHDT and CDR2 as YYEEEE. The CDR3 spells CASSLRGTEAFF. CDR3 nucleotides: TGTGCCAGCAGCTTGAGGGGGACTGAAGCTTTCTTT.

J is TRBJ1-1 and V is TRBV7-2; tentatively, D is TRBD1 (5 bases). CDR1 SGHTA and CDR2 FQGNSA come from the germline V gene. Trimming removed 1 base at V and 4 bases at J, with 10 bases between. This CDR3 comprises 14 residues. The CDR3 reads CASSLDAGGTEAFF. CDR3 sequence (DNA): TGTGCCAGCAGCTTAGACGCCGGGGGCACTGAAGCTTTCTTT.

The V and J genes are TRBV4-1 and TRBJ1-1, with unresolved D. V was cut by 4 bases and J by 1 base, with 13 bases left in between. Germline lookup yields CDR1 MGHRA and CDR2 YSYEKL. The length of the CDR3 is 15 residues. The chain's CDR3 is CASSRILDPNTEAFF. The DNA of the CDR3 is TGCGCCAGCAGCCGAATCCTTGACCCGAACACTGAAGCTTTCTTT.